A selection of T cell receptor beta chains follows, all from one sample in a study of cytomegalovirus exposure and HLA in healthy donors. Using immunoSEQ multiplex PCR, the repertoire was profiled, and TCRdb retains in-frame clones only, with some absent. The data show about 170,000 clones, under 80% seen once. Source material: PBMCs. These receptors originate from a woman aged 45-65 years in good health and CMV-seropositive. The CDR3 runs from the conserved cysteine through the conserved F or W. The D gene is left open where the match is weak. The size of a clone is reported for some rows only, either as once, few or many, or as a class for expanded clones.

TRBV6-6	TRBJ2-1	TRBD1	few	TGTGCCAGCTTGGACAGGGCCAACGATGAGCAGTTCTTC	CASLDRANDEQFF
TRBV11-2	TRBJ2-3	-	-	TGTGCCAGCAGCGCCTACCCGCGGGGCTCTAGCACAGATACGCAGTATTTT	CASSAYPRGSSTDTQYF
TRBV9	TRBJ2-3	TRBD1	-	TGTGCCAGCAGCGTAACAGGGGAGACAGATACGCAGTATTTT	CASSVTGETDTQYF
TRBV4-1	TRBJ1-4	TRBD1	-	TGCGCCAGCAGCCGGCCGGGACAGGGGTACTCTGCAACTAATGAAAAACTGTTTTTT	CASSRPGQGYSATNEKLFF
TRBV6-6	TRBJ1-6	-	-	TGTGCCAGCAGTCTCCGACAGACGAATAATTCACCCCTCCACTTT	CASSLRQTNNSPLHF
TRBV7-9	TRBJ2-1	TRBD2	-	TGTGCCAGCAGCTTAAATTTACTAGCGGGGGGGCCACTCAATGAGCAGTTCTTC	CASSLNLLAGGPLNEQFF
TRBV5-1	TRBJ2-3	TRBD2	few	TGCGCCAGCAGCCCCTACGCGGGGGGCACAGATACGCAGTATTTT	CASSPYAGGTDTQYF
TRBV9	TRBJ2-3	-	-	TGTGCCAGCAGCACGCGACAGGGAGGAGATACGCAGTATTTT	CASSTRQGGDTQYF
TRBV27	TRBJ1-4	-	-	TGTGCCAGCAGTTTTGGGGGAGGGAATCTTCCAACTAATGAAAAACTGTTTTTT	CASSFGGGNLPTNEKLFF
TRBV6-5	TRBJ1-3	TRBD1	-	TGTGCCAGCAGGGGGACAGCTGGAAACACCATATATTTT	CASRGTAGNTIYF
TRBV19	TRBJ2-3	-	few	TGTGCCGGCGGGGATACGCAGTATTTT	CAGGDTQYF
TRBV30	TRBJ1-3	-	-	TGTGCCTGGAACGGAATCGGGGGTTCTTACACCATATATTTT	CAWNGIGGSYTIYF
TRBV19	TRBJ2-1	-	-	TGTGCCAGTAGTCCCCTTCCGGGAGCTTCCTACAATGAGCAGTTCTTC	CASSPLPGASYNEQFF
TRBV19	TRBJ1-3	-	-	TGTGCCAGTAGTATAGGAACAGCCGGAAACACCATATATTTT	CASSIGTAGNTIYF
TRBV10-1	TRBJ1-1	TRBD1	-	TGCGCCAGCAGAAATACAGGGGATACTGAAGCTTTCTTT	CASRNTGDTEAFF
TRBV5-4	TRBJ1-1	-	-	TGTGCCAGCAGCCTTGCGGTGAACAGGGTCACTGAAGCTTTCTTT	CASSLAVNRVTEAFF
TRBV7-9	TRBJ2-1	-	-	TGTTCCAGCAGCTTCTCTTCAGGGTTCTACAATGAGCAGTTCTTC	CSSSFSSGFYNEQFF
TRBV30	TRBJ2-3	-	-	TGTGCCTGGAGTGGGCAGGGGCCTATTGTTTTT	CAWSGQGPIVF
TRBV4-1	TRBJ1-4	-	once	TGCGCCAGCAGCCAAGATCAGTTTTCTAATGAAAAACTGTTTTTT	CASSQDQFSNEKLFF
TRBV6-5	TRBJ1-3	-	-	TGTGCCAGCAGTTACCGGGGGGATTCTGGAAACACCATATATTTT	CASSYRGDSGNTIYF
TRBV7-9	TRBJ2-7	-	-	TGTGCCAGCAGCTCGGGGGACTCCTACGAGCAGTACTTC	CASSSGDSYEQYF
TRBV21-1	TRBJ1-2	-	-	TGTGCCAGCAGACGCAGGGGGTATGGCTACACCTTC	CASRRRGYGYTF
TRBV7-9	TRBJ1-4	TRBD1	few	TGTGCCAGCAGCTTAGCACAGGGGATGGAAAAACTGTTTTTT	CASSLAQGMEKLFF
TRBV25-1	TRBJ2-1	-	-	TGTGCCAGCAGTGAATGGGACTTTAAGGGCTATGAGCAGTTCTTC	CASSEWDFKGYEQFF
TRBV4-2	TRBJ2-5	TRBD2	once	TGTGCCAGCAGCCAAGAAGTGCGGGGGGGCGGAGAGACCCAGTACTTC	CASSQEVRGGGETQYF
TRBV2	TRBJ2-5	-	-	TGTGCCACCGAAGGGGTACCAGGGCGCCAAGAGACCCAGTACTTC	CATEGVPGRQETQYF
TRBV27	TRBJ1-6	TRBD1	-	TGTGCCAGCAGCCTGGGACAGGGCTATAATTCACCCCTCCACTTT	CASSLGQGYNSPLHF
TRBV7-9	TRBJ2-1	TRBD1	-	TGTGCCAGCAGCCCGGGGACAGGGAAGCAGTTCTTC	CASSPGTGKQFF
TRBV29-1	TRBJ1-2	-	-	TGCAGCGTTGAATTGCTCAGGGCGAATGGCTACACCTTC	CSVELLRANGYTF
TRBV6-1	TRBJ1-2	TRBD1	-	TGTGCCAGCAACAGACAGGGGACCCGGTCGGATGGCTACACCTTC	CASNRQGTRSDGYTF
TRBV2	TRBJ2-1	TRBD2	-	TGTGCCAGCACCCCCGGAGCGGGGGTCGACAATGAGCAGTTCTTC	CASTPGAGVDNEQFF
TRBV5-1	TRBJ2-6	-	-	TGCGCCAGCAGCTTGGAGGGGGCTGGGGCCAACGTCCTGACTTTC	CASSLEGAGANVLTF
TRBV30	TRBJ2-1	TRBD2	-	TGTGCCTGGAAAGAAACGGGAGGGCGCTCCTACAATGAGCAGTTCTTC	CAWKETGGRSYNEQFF
TRBV9	TRBJ1-1	-	-	TGTGCCAGCAGCGTAGGGGCGGGCGGATCTTCTGAAGCTTTCTTT	CASSVGAGGSSEAFF
TRBV27	TRBJ2-7	-	-	TGTGCCAGCAGAGGCGGTTACGAGCAGTACTTC	CASRGGYEQYF
TRBV4-1	TRBJ1-3	-	-	TGCGCCAGCAGCCAAGATTTTAGGGGCCCGTGGAACTCTGGAAACACCATATATTTT	CASSQDFRGPWNSGNTIYF
TRBV5-1	TRBJ2-3	TRBD1	-	TGCGCCAGCAGCGGCCCCGACCTACAGGGAGACAGGGGGGATACGCAGTATTTT	CASSGPDLQGDRGDTQYF
TRBV27	TRBJ1-2	-	few	TGTGCCAGCAGCTCTAACAGGTTTAACCTCTATGGCTACACCTTC	CASSSNRFNLYGYTF
TRBV11-2	TRBJ2-2	TRBD2	-	TGTGCCAGCAGCTCTCGACTAGCGGGGGGGCAAGGCGGGGAGCTGTTTTTT	CASSSRLAGGQGGELFF
TRBV19	TRBJ2-2	-	-	TGTGCCAGTAGTATCGGGGGAGGAGGGGAGCTGTTTTTT	CASSIGGGGELFF
TRBV29-1	TRBJ2-7	TRBD1	-	TGCAGCGCTGCTCGACAGGGCCTCTCCTACGAGCAGTACTTC	CSAARQGLSYEQYF
TRBV19	TRBJ2-4	TRBD1	-	TGTGCCAGTAGTGGGACCCCGGACAGGGGAGAAAACATTCAGTACTTC	CASSGTPDRGENIQYF
TRBV9	TRBJ1-3	-	-	TGTGCCAGCAGCACCTCGGACATTTACTCCGGAAACACCATATATTTT	CASSTSDIYSGNTIYF
TRBV7-3	TRBJ2-3	TRBD1	-	TGTGCCAGCAGCGGTACAGGGGGTGATACGCAGTATTTT	CASSGTGGDTQYF
TRBV27	TRBJ1-4	-	-	TGTGCCAGCAGTTTTCAGGGTGTCGCAACTAATGAAAAACTGTTTTTT	CASSFQGVATNEKLFF
TRBV5-6	TRBJ1-1	-	many	TGTGCCAGCAGCTTCGGACTGATTATGAACACTGAAGCTTTCTTT	CASSFGLIMNTEAFF
TRBV7-3	TRBJ1-2	TRBD1	-	TGTGCCAGCAGCCCGGACAGGGGGCTTGGCTACACCTTC	CASSPDRGLGYTF
TRBV7-2	TRBJ1-5	-	-	TGTGCCAGCAGCTTTCGCGTAAATCAGCCCCAGCATTTT	CASSFRVNQPQHF
TRBV4-1	TRBJ1-4	TRBD1	-	TGCGCCAGCAGCCAATCTCCGGGACAGGGGGAAACAGCCAGCCTTAATGAAAAACTGTTTTTT	CASSQSPGQGETASLNEKLFF
TRBV4-1	TRBJ2-3	TRBD2	-	TGCGCCAGCAGCCAAGATCCGGGACTAGCGGGGGGGAGCACAGATACGCAGTATTTT	CASSQDPGLAGGSTDTQYF
TRBV19	TRBJ1-1	TRBD1	few	TGTGCCAGTAGTATCCAGGGGGTAGACTACACTGAAGCTTTCTTT	CASSIQGVDYTEAFF
TRBV27	TRBJ1-2	-	-	TGTGCCAGCAGTCCACAGGGAGTCTATGGCTACACCTTC	CASSPQGVYGYTF
TRBV19	TRBJ2-7	-	-	TGTGCCAGTAGGGAACAGGGAAGGTCTCGAGAGCAGTACTTC	CASREQGRSREQYF
TRBV19	TRBJ1-2	TRBD1	-	TGTGCCAGTAGTATTTGGACAGGGGGGGCTGGCTACACCTTC	CASSIWTGGAGYTF
TRBV7-9	TRBJ2-7	TRBD2	-	TGTGCCAGCAGCTTTGGGACTAGCGGGGGGGCGTATGTCTACGAGCAGTACTTC	CASSFGTSGGAYVYEQYF